This T cell receptor (beta chain) originates from a study of OX40 agonist ivuxolimab in advanced cancers. Study context: Three patients, one with hepatocellular carcinoma and two with cutaneous melanoma, responded partially.

This clone was recorded only once. TCRdb's table, derived via immunoSEQ multiplex PCR, lists solely in-frame clones and lacks some. The table lists some 90,000 clones, around 87% of them singletons. Sampling of blood occurred at baseline, cycle 4 day 1, and cycle 7 day 1. Specimen: CD4+ or CD8+ T cells sorted from blood, collected in a trial of the OX40 agonist ivuxolimab. This TCR was recovered from an adult with an advanced solid tumor such as melanoma, head and neck, liver or kidney cancer.

CDR3 loop: CASSFITKGTVGYTF. CDR3 in DNA: TGTGCCAGCAGCTTCATAACGAAAGGGACGGTTGGCTACACCTTC. The V and J genes are TRBV11-2 and TRBJ1-2; D is possibly TRBD1 (5 bases). V was clipped by 3 bases and J by 7 bases, with 18 bases between them. CDR3 length: 15 residues. Per the germline V gene, CDR1 is SGHAT and CDR2 is FQNNGV.